This T cell receptor (beta chain) was captured in a study of control samples from healthy donors and cancer patients. The V end was cut by 2 bases, the J end by 4 bases, with 15 bases between. The CDR3 contains 15 residues. Germline V gene lookup returns CDR1 SGHDN and CDR2 FVKESK. The assay was immunoSEQ multiplex PCR, and TCRdb's table has in-frame clones only and misses some. The sample shows roughly 90,000 clones, about four fifths of them seen only once. Specimen: blood. The chain has TRBV14 and TRBJ2-7, with a possible D match to TRBD2 (6 bases). The sequence was collected from a woman aged 60-75 years in good health. The CDR3 sequence is CASSQLQARGYEQYF. As DNA, the CDR3 is TGTGCCAGCAGCCAACTCCAGGCGCGGGGATACGAGCAGTACTTC.